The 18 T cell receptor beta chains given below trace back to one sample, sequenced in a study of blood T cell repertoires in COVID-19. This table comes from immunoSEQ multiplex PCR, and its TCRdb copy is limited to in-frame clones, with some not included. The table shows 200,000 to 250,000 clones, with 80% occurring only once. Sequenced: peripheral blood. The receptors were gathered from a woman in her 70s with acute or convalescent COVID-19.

The CDR3 spells CASSEMPPGTLNYGYTF. CDR3 sequence (DNA): TGTGCCAGCAGTGAAATGCCCCCCGGGACACTAAACTATGGCTACACCTTC. This chain links TRBV2 with TRBJ1-2; a weak D match, TRBD1 (6 bases). This CDR3 comprises 17 residues. The germline V and J ends were trimmed by 2 bases and 2 bases, with 18 bases remaining between them. Looked up from germline, CDR1 is SNHLY and CDR2 is FYNNEI.

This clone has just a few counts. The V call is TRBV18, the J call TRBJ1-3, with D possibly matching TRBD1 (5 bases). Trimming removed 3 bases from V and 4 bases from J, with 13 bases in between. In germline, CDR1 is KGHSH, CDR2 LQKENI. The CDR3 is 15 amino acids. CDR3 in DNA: TGTGCCAGCTCACCCGGGCAGGGTGGCGGAAACACCATATATTTT. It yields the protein CASSPGQGGGNTIYF. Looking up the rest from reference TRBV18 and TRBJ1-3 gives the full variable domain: NAGVMQNPRHLVRRRGQEARLRCSPMKGHSHVYWYRQLPEEGLKFMVYLQKENIIDESGMPKERFSAEFPKEGPSILRIQQVVRGDSAAYFCASSPGQGGGNTIYFGEGSWLTVV.

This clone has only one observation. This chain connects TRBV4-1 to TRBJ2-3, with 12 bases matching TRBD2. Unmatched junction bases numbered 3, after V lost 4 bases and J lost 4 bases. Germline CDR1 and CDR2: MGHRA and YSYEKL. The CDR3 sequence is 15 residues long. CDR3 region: CASSLRTSGADTQYF. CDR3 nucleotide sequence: TGCGCCAGCAGCCTCCGGACTAGCGGGGCAGATACGCAGTATTTT.

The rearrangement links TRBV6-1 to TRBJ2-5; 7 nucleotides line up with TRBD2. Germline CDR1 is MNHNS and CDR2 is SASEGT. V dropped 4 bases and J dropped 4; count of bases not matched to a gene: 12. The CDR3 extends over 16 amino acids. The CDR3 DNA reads TGTGCCAGCAGTGTCCGAGCCGGACTAGAGAGAGAGACCCAGTACTTC. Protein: CASSVRAGLERETQYF.

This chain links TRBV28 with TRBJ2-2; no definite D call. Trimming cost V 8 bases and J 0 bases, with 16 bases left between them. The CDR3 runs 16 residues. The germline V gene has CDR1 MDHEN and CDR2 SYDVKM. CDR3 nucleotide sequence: TGTGCCAGCCGTCCGGCGATCAGGTCGAACACCGGGGAGCTGTTTTTT. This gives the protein CASRPAIRSNTGELFF.

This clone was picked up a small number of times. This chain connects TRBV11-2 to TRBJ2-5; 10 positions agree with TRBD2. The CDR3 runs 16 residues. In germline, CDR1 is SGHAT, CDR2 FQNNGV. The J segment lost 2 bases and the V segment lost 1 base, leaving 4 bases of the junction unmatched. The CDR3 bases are TGTGCCAGCAGCTTAGGGACTAGCGGAGAACAAGAGACCCAGTACTTC. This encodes CASSLGTSGEQETQYF.

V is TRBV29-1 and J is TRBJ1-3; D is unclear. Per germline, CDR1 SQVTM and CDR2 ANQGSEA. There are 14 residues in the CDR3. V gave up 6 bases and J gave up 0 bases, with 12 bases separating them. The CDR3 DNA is TGCAGCGTGCACACAGCAAACTCTGGAAACACCATATATTTT. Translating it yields CSVHTANSGNTIYF.

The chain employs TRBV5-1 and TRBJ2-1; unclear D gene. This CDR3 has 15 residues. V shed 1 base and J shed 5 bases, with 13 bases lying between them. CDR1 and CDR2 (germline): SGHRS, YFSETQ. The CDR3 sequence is CASSLFGLFDNEQFF. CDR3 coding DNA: TGCGCCAGCAGCTTGTTTGGGCTTTTCGACAATGAGCAGTTCTTC.

CDR3: CASSEYQGTDTQYF. The CDR3 DNA follows: TGTGCCAGCAGTGAATACCAGGGGACAGATACGCAGTATTTT. The V call is TRBV6-1, the J call TRBJ2-3, with a tentative D call TRBD1 (6 bases). V lost 2 bases, J lost 3 bases, and 9 bases lay in between. CDR3 length: 14 amino acids. Looked up from germline, CDR1 is MNHNS and CDR2 is SASEGT.

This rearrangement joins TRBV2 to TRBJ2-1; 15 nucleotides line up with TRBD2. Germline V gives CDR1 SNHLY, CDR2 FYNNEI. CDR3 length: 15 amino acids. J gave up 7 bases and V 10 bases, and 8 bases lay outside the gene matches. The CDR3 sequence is CATQSGLAGGNEQFF. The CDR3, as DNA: TGTGCCACACAATCCGGACTAGCGGGAGGGAATGAGCAGTTCTTC.

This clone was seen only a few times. CDR3 residues: CASSHTGTTNEQFF. CDR3 bases: TGTGCCAGCAGCCACACAGGGACTACAAATGAGCAGTTCTTC. V is TRBV3-1 (or the pseudogene TRBV3-2) and J is TRBJ2-1; the D gene is possibly TRBD2 (7 bases). Looked up from germline, CDR1 is LGHDT and CDR2 is YNNKEL (reference sequence). The CDR3 is 14 amino acids. Trimming took off 3 bases at V and 7 bases at J, with 13 bases between the two ends.

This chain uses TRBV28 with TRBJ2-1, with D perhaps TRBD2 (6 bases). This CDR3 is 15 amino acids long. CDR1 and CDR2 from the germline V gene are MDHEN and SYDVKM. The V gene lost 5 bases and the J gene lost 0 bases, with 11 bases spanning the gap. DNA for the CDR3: TGTGCCAGCAGTGGGAGGCCCCACTCCTACAATGAGCAGTTCTTC. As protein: CASSGRPHSYNEQFF.

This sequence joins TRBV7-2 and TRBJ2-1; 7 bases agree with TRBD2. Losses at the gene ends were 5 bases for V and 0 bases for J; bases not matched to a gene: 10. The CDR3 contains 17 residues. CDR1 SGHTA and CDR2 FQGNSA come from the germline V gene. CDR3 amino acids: CASSPRRLAASYNEQFF. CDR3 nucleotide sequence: TGTGCCAGCAGCCCCCGTCGGCTAGCGGCCTCCTACAATGAGCAGTTCTTC.

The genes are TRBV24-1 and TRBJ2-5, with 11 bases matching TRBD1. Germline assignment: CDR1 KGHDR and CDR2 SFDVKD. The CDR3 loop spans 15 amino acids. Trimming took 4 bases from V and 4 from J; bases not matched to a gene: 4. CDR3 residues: CATSDPGTGGETQYF. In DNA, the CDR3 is TGTGCCACCAGTGACCCTGGGACAGGGGGAGAGACCCAGTACTTC.

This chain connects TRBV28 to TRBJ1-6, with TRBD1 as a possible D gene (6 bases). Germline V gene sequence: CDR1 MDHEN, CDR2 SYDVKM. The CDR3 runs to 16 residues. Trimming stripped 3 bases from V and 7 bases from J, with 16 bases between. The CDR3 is CASSFPRGSGNSPLHF. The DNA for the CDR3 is TGTGCCAGCAGTTTCCCCAGGGGTAGTGGGAATTCACCCCTCCACTTT. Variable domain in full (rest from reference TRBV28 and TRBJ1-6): DVKVTQSSRYLVKRTGEKVFLECVQDMDHENMFWYRQDPGLGLRLIYFSYDVKMKEKGDIPEGYSVSREKKERFSLILESASTNQTSMYLCASSFPRGSGNSPLHFGNGTRLTVT.

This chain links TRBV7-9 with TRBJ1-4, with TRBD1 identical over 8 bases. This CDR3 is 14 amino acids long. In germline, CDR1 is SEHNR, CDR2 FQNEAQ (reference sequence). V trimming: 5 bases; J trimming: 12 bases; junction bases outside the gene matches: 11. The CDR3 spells CASSPGQGSSELFF. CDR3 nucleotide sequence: TGTGCCAGCAGCCCCGGACAGGGAAGTAGCGAACTGTTTTTT.

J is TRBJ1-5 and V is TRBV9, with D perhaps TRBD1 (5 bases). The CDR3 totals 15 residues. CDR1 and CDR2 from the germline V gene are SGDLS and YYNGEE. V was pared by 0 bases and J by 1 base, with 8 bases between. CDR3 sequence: CASSVVPGSNQPQHF. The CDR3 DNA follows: TGTGCCAGCAGCGTAGTCCCAGGGAGCAATCAGCCCCAGCATTTT.

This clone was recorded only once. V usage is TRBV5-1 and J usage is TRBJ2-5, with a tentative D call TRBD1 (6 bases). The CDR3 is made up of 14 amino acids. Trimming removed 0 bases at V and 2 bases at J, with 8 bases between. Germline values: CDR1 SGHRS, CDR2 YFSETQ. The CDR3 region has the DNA TGCGCCAGCAGCTTGGTAAGGGGGCAAGAGACCCAGTACTTC. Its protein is CASSLVRGQETQYF. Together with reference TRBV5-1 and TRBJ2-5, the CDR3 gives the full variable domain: KAGVTQTPRYLIKTRGQQVTLSCSPISGHRSVSWYQQTPGQGLQFLFEYFSETQRNKGNFPGRFSGRQFSNSRSEMNVSTLELGDSALYLCASSLVRGQETQYFGPGTRLLVL.